What follows is one T cell receptor beta chain and its context. This record comes from a study of cytomegalovirus exposure and HLA in healthy donors. The PCR ran on 60 Vbeta and 13 Jbeta primers. Libraries were prepared by immunoSEQ multiplex PCR; TCRdb keeps only in-frame clonotypes and omits some of them. The sample carries about 210,000 clones, roughly 82% recorded once. Germline lookup yields CDR1 SEHNR and CDR2 FQNEAQ (reference sequence). With 3 bases removed from V and 4 bases from J, the gap between germline ends came to 7 bases. The CDR3 covers 12 residues. J is TRBJ2-7 and V is TRBV7-9; perhaps TRBD1 as D (6 bases). Sequenced input: PBMCs. This TCR came from a man aged 35-49 years in good health and CMV-seropositive. Here the CDR3 reads CASSFGQYEQYV. The CDR3 DNA follows: TGTGCCAGCAGCTTCGGACAGTACGAGCAGTACGTC.